This TCR beta chain was captured in a study of cytomegalovirus exposure and HLA in healthy donors (dated 2017 in TCRdb). Notes on the research overall: According to a later analysis, one platform produced both the 120 validation repertoires and the 666 repertoires of the first cohort. To predict cytomegalovirus infection status, the study brought together high-throughput TCR immunosequencing, statistical association of individual TCRs with disease status, and machine learning. The study aimed to test whether cataloging public T cell receptors could reveal signatures of past pathogen exposure. In addition to the first cohort of hundreds of subjects, a separate validation cohort of 120 different subjects was used.

Library preparation used the immunoSEQ multiplex PCR assay. The study's processing was this. To diagnose cytomegalovirus status from the catalog of TCR beta chain sequences, a statistical classification framework was built. TCRdb took this table from immuneACCESS and kept in-frame rearrangements with V and J called. Such tables lack part of the clones; where checked against another copy, unresolved V genes explain under half of the gap, and the rest is unexplained. The DNA gave D and trimming, while V, J and clone size come from that table. For this sample there are approximately 80,000 clones; under 95% appear just once. The ten largest clonotypes hold approximately 4% of the sample. After removal of 1 base from V and 7 bases from J, the junction retains 6 bases not matched to a gene. From the germline V gene, CDR1 is MNHNS and CDR2 is SASEGT. From the cysteine up to the phenylalanine, the CDR3 has a length of 14 residues. Of all the DNA, just the CDR3 is kept, 42 bases in frame from base 1.

What the study reported, not specific to this receptor: In the study, around 150 TCR beta chains were listed as associated with cytomegalovirus. It was suggested by the authors that the approach could potentially be generalized to other disease states and immunological phenotypes. The classifier was reported to diagnose cytomegalovirus status with high specificity and sensitivity in both the original and validation cohorts. In a later analysis, TCRs clustered in the first cohort were found to also tend to co-occur in the 120 validation repertoires, with approximately 95% of cluster scores above 0. Across donors, most TCR sequences were observed very rarely, whereas some public TCRs were present in many individuals. In vitro tests confirmed that three of the cytomegalovirus-associated TCR beta chains recognize cytomegalovirus antigens. All 120 or so repertoires were used to score co-occurrence in the validation cohort in a later analysis, because that analysis had no HLA typing for the cohort.

Worth noting for this clone: The antigen this receptor binds is unknown. No base quality values were provided; no much bigger clone lies one nucleotide off.

The donors belonged to the validation cohort of about 130 subjects, which was separate from the 666-subject first cohort. The sequenced material came from PBMCs. The source of this sequence is a woman aged 25 to 39 in good health and CMV-seronegative. The chain employs TRBV6-1 and TRBJ1-1; TRBD1 aligns with 7 central bases. The CDR3 region reads CASSEDGQGVEAFF. The DNA sequence reads TGTGCCAGCAGTGAAGATGGGCAGGGGGTTGAAGCTTTCTTT.